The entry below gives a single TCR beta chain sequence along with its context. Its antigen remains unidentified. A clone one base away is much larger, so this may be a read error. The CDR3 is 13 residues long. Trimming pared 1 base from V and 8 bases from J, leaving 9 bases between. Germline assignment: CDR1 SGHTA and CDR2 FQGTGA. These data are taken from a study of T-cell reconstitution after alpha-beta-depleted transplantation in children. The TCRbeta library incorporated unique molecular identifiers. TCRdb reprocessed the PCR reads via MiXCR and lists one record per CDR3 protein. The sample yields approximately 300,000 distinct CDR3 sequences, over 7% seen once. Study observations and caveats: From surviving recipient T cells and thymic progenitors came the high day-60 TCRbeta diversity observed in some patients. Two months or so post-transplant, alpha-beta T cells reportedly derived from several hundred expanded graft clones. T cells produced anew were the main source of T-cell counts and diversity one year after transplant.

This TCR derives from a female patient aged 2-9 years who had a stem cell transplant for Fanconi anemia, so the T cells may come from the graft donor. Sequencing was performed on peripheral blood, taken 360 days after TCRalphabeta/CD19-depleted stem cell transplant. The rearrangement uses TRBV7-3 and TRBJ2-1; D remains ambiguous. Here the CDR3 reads CASSLRPRYEQFF. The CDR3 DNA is TGTGCCAGCAGCTTAAGGCCCCGGTATGAGCAGTTCTTC.